The table lists the clone carrying this T cell receptor (beta chain) with a count of one. The data stem from a study of blood T cell repertoires in COVID-19. Looking at the study overall: Both acute and convalescent COVID-19 samples were obtained from the United States, Italy and Spain. PBMCs, B-cell-depleted T cells, or T cells provided the cDNA or gDNA that made up the material.

In the study's own analysis: Amplification of reference gene primers provided the estimated nucleated cell counts. Produced via immunoSEQ multiplex PCR; TCRdb's table is partial and in-frame only. V, J and clone size are those of that table, while D and trimming were read from the DNA. The table shows over 200,000 clones, with around 84% occurring only once. In germline, CDR1 is MNHEY, CDR2 SMNVEV (reference sequence). V was clipped by 4 bases and J by 5 bases; unmatched bases: 5. The CDR3 has 15 residues. The clonotype comes from a middle-aged man who had recovered from COVID-19. The chain joins TRBV27 to TRBJ1-5, with 10 bases matching TRBD1. Sequenced: peripheral blood. The CDR3 protein is CASSSGTGVDQPQHF. CDR3 in DNA: TGTGCCAGCAGTTCCGGGACAGGGGTGGATCAGCCCCAGCATTTT.